The text below deals with one T cell receptor beta chain. The sample originates from a study of blood T cell repertoires in COVID-19. Looking at the study overall: Specimens from acute and convalescent COVID-19 originated in the United States, Italy and Spain.

Trimming left V 2 bases short and J 8 bases short, with 16 bases between. This CDR3 comprises 14 residues. Germline V CDR1 and CDR2: SGHTS, YDEGEE. Profiled with immunoSEQ multiplex PCR; TCRdb holds only in-frame clones, not every one. Among about 30,000 clones, 90% to 95% were seen once, and the ten largest hold about a tenth. The receptor comes from a human donor with active COVID-19. The donor label of this sample is uncertain. The gene calls are TRBV5-8 and TRBJ1-2, with unresolved D. Sequenced sample: peripheral blood. The CDR3 coding sequence is TGTGCCAGCAGCTTATTAGCGGGTCGTCTCGGCTACACCTTC. Its protein product is CASSLLAGRLGYTF.